This T cell receptor (beta chain) was sequenced for a study of cytomegalovirus exposure and HLA in healthy donors. Overall study results and limits: Roughly uniform sequencing depth across donors was assumed, possibly incorrectly.

60 Vbeta and 13 Jbeta primers were used in PCR. In the original processing: There were about 80 million unique TCR beta chains by a later count, and approximately 11 million of them were shared. The method was immunoSEQ multiplex PCR; TCRdb's version includes in-frame clones alone and lacks a portion of them. V, J and clone size derive from that table, while D and trimming were established from the DNA sequence. The data hold around 100,000 clones, with 84% observed a single time. As regards this clone: The target antigen is unknown.

Germline V lookup: CDR1 MNHEY, CDR2 SMNVEV (reference sequence). The CDR3 runs to 13 residues. V dropped 5 bases and J dropped 8 bases, with 15 bases sitting between them. The sequenced sample was PBMCs. This receptor was obtained from a man aged 18 to 30 in good health and CMV-seronegative. The chain uses TRBV27 and TRBJ1-1; tentative D call: TRBD1 (6 bases). CDR3: CASSLGRGQEAFF. CDR3 in DNA: TGTGCCAGCAGTCTGGGCCGGGGACAAGAAGCTTTCTTT.